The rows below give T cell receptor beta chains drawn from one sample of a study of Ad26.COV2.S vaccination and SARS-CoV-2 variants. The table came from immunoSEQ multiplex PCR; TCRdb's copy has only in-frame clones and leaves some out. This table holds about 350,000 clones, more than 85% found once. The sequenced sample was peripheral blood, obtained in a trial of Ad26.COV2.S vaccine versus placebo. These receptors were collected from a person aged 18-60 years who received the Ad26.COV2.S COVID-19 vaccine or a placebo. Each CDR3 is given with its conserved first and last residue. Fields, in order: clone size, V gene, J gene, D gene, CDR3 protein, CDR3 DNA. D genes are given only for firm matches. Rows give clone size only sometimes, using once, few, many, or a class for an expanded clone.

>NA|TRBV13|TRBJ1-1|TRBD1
CASSLVSTGGSEAFF
TGTGCCAGCAGCTTAGTTAGTACAGGGGGCTCTGAAGCTTTCTTT
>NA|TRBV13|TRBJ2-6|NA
CASSLGDSGANVLTF
TGTGCCAGCAGCTTGGGAGACTCTGGGGCCAACGTCCTGACTTTC
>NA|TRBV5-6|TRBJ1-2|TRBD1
CASNPRDRVLRYTF
TGTGCCAGCAACCCCCGGGACAGGGTTTTGCGCTACACCTTC
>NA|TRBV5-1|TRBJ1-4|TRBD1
CASSFQPGDRADEKLFF
TGCGCCAGCAGCTTCCAGCCCGGGGACAGGGCGGATGAAAAACTGTTTTTT
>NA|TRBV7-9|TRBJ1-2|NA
CASSSGTALSGYTF
TGTGCCAGCAGTTCCGGGACGGCCCTTTCTGGCTACACCTTC
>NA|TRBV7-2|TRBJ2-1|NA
CASTGRAQMDEQFF
TGTGCCAGCACTGGGCGGGCCCAGATGGATGAGCAGTTCTTC
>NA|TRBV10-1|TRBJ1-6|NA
CASRRTGNSPLHF
TGCGCCAGCAGACGAACAGGGAATTCACCCCTCCACTTT
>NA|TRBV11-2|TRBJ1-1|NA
CASSLGEGQPSNTEAFF
TGTGCCAGCAGCTTAGGTGAAGGACAGCCTTCGAACACTGAAGCTTTCTTT
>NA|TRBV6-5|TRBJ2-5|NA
CASGSVYATQYF
TGTGCCAGCGGATCCGTATACGCGACCCAGTACTTC
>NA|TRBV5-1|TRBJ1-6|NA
CASSLVAGSHSPLHF
TGCGCCAGCAGCTTGGTAGCAGGTAGTCATTCACCCCTCCACTTT
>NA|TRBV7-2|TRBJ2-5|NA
CASSFRGAETQYF
TGTGCCAGCAGCTTTAGGGGAGCCGAGACCCAGTACTTC
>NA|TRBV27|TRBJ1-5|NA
CASSVAGVRNQPQHF
TGTGCCAGCAGTGTAGCGGGGGTTAGGAATCAGCCCCAGCATTTT
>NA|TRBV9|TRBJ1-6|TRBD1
CASSGGVDRVSPLHF
TGTGCCAGCAGCGGGGGTGTCGACAGGGTTTCACCCCTCCACTTT
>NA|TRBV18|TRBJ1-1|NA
CASSPRPRDGGTEAFF
TGTGCCAGCTCACCGAGGCCCAGGGATGGGGGCACTGAAGCTTTCTTT
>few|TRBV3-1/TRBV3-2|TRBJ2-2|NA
CASSQGLVGTGELFF
TGTGCCAGCAGCCAAGGACTAGTTGGCACCGGGGAGCTGTTTTTT
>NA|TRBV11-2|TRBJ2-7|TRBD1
CASSLTGQGSDEQYF
TGTGCCAGCAGCTTAACGGGACAGGGGTCCGACGAGCAGTACTTC
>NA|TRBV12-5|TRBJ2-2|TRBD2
CASGLVLTRLSGGATTGELFF
TGTGCTAGTGGTTTGGTATTAACCCGTCTTAGCGGGGGGGCCACGACCGGGGAGCTGTTTTTT
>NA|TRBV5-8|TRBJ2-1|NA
CASSLQGPGNEQFF
TGTGCCAGCAGCTTGCAAGGGCCGGGCAATGAGCAGTTCTTC
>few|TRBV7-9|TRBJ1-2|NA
CASSPIRGARGYGYTF
TGTGCCAGCAGCCCGATCCGGGGGGCGCGGGGCTATGGCTACACCTTC
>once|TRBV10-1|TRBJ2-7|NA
CASSPHLRGQEYF
TGCGCCAGCAGTCCCCATCTGAGGGGACAAGAGTACTTC
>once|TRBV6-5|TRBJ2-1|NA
CASSPYNEQFF
TGTGCCAGCAGCCCCTACAATGAGCAGTTCTTC
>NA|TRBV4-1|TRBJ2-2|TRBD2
CASSLGLAENTGELFF
TGCGCCAGCAGCTTAGGACTAGCAGAGAACACCGGGGAGCTGTTTTTT
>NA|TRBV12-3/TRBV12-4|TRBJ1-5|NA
CASSPGRRQPQHF
TGTGCCAGCAGTCCCGGACGACGGCAGCCCCAGCATTTT
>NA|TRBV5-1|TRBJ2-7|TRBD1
CASSSQAGGIRYEQYF
TGCGCCAGCAGCTCCCAGGCAGGGGGAATTCGCTACGAGCAGTACTTC
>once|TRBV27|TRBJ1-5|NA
CASSKAGVGEQPQHF
TGTGCCAGCAGCAAAGCGGGGGTAGGGGAACAGCCCCAGCATTTT
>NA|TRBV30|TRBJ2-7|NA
CAWSVSLKMDLSYEQYF
TGTGCCTGGAGTGTATCCCTAAAAATGGACCTGTCCTACGAGCAGTACTTC
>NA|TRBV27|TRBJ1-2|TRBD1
CASTGTGFGGYTF
TGTGCCAGCACCGGGACAGGGTTTGGTGGCTACACCTTC
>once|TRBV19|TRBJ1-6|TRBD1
CASSARQGSDSPLHF
TGTGCCAGTAGTGCGCGACAGGGCTCGGATTCACCCCTCCACTTT
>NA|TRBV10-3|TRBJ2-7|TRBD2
CAISESQGGPYEQYF
TGTGCCATCAGTGAGTCGCAGGGAGGGCCGTACGAGCAGTACTTC
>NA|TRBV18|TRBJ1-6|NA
CASSPLQGLSYNSPLHF
TGTGCCAGCTCACCACTTCAGGGCCTCTCCTATAATTCACCCCTCCACTTT
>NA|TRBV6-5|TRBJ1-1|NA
CASTDTANTEAFF
TGTGCCAGCACCGACACAGCGAACACTGAAGCTTTCTTT
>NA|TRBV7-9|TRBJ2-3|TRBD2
CASVSSGISTDTQYF
TGTGCCAGCGTCTCTAGCGGGATCAGCACAGATACGCAGTATTTT
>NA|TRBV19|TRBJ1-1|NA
CASSRDRGSEAFF
TGTGCCAGTAGTAGAGACCGGGGCAGTGAAGCTTTCTTT
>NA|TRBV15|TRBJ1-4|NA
CATSRLSNEKLFF
TGTGCCACCAGCAGACTCAGTAATGAAAAACTGTTTTTT
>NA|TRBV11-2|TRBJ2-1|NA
CASSLNLGFSYNEQFF
TGTGCCAGCAGCTTAAATTTGGGGTTCTCCTACAATGAGCAGTTCTTC
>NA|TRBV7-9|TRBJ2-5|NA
CASSLSETQYF
TGTGCCAGCAGCTTGTCGGAGACCCAGTACTTC